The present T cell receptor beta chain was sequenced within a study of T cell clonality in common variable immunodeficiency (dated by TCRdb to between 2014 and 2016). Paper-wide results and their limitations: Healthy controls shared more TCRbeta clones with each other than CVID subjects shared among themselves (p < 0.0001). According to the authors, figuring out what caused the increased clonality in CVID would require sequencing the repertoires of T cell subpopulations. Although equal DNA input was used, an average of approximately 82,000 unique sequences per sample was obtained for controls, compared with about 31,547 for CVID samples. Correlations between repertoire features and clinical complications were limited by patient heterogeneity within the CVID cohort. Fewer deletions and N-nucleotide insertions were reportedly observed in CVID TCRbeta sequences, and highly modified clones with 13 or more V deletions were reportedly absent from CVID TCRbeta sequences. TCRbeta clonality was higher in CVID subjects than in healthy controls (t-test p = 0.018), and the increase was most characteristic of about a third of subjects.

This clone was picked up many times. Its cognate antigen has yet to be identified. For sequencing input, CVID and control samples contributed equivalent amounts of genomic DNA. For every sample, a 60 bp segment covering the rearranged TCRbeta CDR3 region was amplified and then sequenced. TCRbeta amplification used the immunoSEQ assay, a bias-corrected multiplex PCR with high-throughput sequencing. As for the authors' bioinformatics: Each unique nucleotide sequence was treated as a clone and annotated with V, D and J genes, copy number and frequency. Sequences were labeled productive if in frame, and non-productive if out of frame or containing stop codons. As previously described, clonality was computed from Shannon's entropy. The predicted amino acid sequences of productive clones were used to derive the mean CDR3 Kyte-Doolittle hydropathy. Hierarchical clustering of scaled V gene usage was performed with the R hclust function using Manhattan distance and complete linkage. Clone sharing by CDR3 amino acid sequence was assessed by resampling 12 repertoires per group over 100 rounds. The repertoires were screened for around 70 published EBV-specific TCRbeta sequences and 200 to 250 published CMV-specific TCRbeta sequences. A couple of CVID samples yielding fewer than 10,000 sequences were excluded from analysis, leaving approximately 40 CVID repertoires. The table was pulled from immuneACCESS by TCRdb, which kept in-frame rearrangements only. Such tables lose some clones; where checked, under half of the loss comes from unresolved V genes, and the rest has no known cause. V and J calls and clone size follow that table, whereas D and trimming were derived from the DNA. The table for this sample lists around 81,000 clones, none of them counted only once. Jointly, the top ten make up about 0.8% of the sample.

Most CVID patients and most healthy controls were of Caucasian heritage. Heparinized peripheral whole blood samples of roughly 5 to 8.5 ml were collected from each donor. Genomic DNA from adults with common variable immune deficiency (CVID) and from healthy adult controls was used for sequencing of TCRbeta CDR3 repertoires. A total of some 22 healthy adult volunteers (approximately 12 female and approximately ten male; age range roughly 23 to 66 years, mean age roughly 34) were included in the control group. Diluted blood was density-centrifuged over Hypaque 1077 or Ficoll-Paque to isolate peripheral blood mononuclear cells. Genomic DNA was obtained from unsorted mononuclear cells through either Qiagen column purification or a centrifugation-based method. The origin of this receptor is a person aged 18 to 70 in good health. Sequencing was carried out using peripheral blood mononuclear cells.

The CDR3 protein sequence reads: CSASRAAASSSYNEQFF. Partial CDR3 DNA: TGCAGTGCTAGTCGAGCGGCGGCTTCAAGCTCCTACAATGAG. The chain is made from TRBV20-1 and TRBJ2-1; a tentative D match to TRBD2 spans 5 bases. The sequenced fragment ends 3 residues before the CDR3 boundary, so the rest is inferred from the germline J gene. The CDR3 spans 17 residues, from the cysteine through the phenylalanine. The DNA has 42 bases, all within the CDR3, and is read from base 1. CDR1 and CDR2 (DFQATT, SNEGSKA) derive from the germline V gene (reference sequence). Trimming at the junction amounts to 3 bases on V and 0 bases on J, and the germline ends lie 18 bases apart.